These 10 T cell receptor beta chains came from one sample sequenced in a study of shared clonotypes between healthy human individuals. Data came from immunoSEQ multiplex PCR; TCRdb stores just in-frame clones and leaves some out. Of 2 million or so clones in the sample, 85% to 95% were seen once. Sequenced: naive CD4+ T cells sorted from blood. Subset denoted: CD45RA+ positively selected. These receptors all come from a man between 18 and 35 years old in good health.

The rearrangement uses TRBV28 and TRBJ2-1; 8 positions match TRBD1. In germline, CDR1 is MDHEN, CDR2 SYDVKM. V shed 6 bases, J shed 9 bases, and the junction held 10 bases outside the gene matches. This CDR3 is built from 14 residues. CDR3 sequence (DNA): TGTGCCAGCAGCCTCAGGGGGCCCGCCGGTGAGCAGTTCTTC. Encoded protein: CASSLRGPAGEQFF.

This rearrangement joins TRBV6-1 to TRBJ1-2, with D possibly matching TRBD1 (5 bases). The germline gives CDR1 MNHNS, CDR2 SASEGT. This CDR3 comprises 15 residues. V dropped 6 bases and J dropped 8 bases, with 22 bases sitting between them. In DNA form, the CDR3 reads TGTGCCAGCAGACTACCGGGACCTAACGAATCAGGCTACACCTTC. Amino acid sequence: CASRLPGPNESGYTF.

The chain employs TRBV19 and TRBJ1-2, with 9 positions matching TRBD1. J lost 8 bases, V lost 7 bases, and 11 bases had no gene match. Germline loops: CDR1 LNHDA, CDR2 SQIVND (reference sequence). The CDR3 has 14 residues. The CDR3 here is CASTDPGQGGGYTF. The CDR3 region has the DNA TGTGCCAGTACCGACCCGGGACAGGGAGGGGGCTACACCTTC.

This sequence joins TRBV27 and TRBJ1-6; the match to TRBD1 covers 9 bases. V shed 6 bases and J 6 bases; nucleotides not matched to a gene: 18. The germline gives CDR1 MNHEY, CDR2 SMNVEV (reference sequence). The CDR3 contains 19 residues. CDR3 amino acids: CASRLKPAAGTGINSPLHF. CDR3 nucleotides: TGTGCCAGCAGACTAAAACCGGCGGCCGGGACAGGGATTAATTCACCCCTCCACTTT.

The chain uses TRBV10-1 and TRBJ1-6; 7 bases are a match to TRBD1. V dropped 8 bases and J dropped 14; count of bases not matched to a gene: 12. Looked up from germline, CDR1 is WNHNN and CDR2 is SYGVQD (reference sequence). This CDR3 region has 13 residues. The CDR3 region has the DNA TGCGCCAGCGGATTTACAGGGGAATCTACCCTCCACTTT. Its protein is CASGFTGESTLHF.

V and J are TRBV10-1 and TRBJ2-7; TRBD2 matches 13 bases. V was pared by 6 bases and J by 3 bases, with 2 bases of the junction left unmatched. The CDR3 sequence is 14 residues long. Germline CDR1 and CDR2: WNHNN and SYGVQD (reference sequence). CDR3 in DNA: TGCGCCAGCAGACTAGCGGGAGGGCGCTACGAGCAGTACTTC. It encodes CASRLAGGRYEQYF.

In regard to this clone: The junction departs from germline at one end; a sequencing error may be responsible. The same CDR3 is also encoded by other DNA sequences in this sample. J is TRBJ2-7 and V is TRBV25-1; D might be TRBD1 (5 bases). Germline V gene sequence: CDR1 MGHDK, CDR2 SYGVNS. The CDR3 spans 14 residues. CDR3 sequence reads: CASSEWGRSYEQYF. The DNA for the CDR3 is TGTGCCAGCAGTGAATGGGGCAGGTCCTATGAGCAGTACTTC.

CDR3 residues: CASRPWTGPLEEQYF. The CDR3 nucleotides read TGCGCCAGCAGACCGTGGACAGGGCCACTGGAGGAGCAGTACTTC. This chain connects TRBV5-1 to TRBJ2-7; 8 positions match TRBD1. The V and J ends lost 5 bases and 7 bases, in that order; junction bases with no gene match: 14. CDR1 SGHRS and CDR2 YFSETQ come from the germline V gene. The CDR3 runs 15 residues. The variable domain in full, completed from reference TRBV5-1 and TRBJ2-7, reads KAGVTQTPRYLIKTRGQQVTLSCSPISGHRSVSWYQQTPGQGLQFLFEYFSETQRNKGNFPGRFSGRQFSNSRSEMNVSTLELGDSALYLCASRPWTGPLEEQYFGPGTRLTVT.

This clone was found once. The rearrangement uses TRBV9 and TRBJ2-3; a possible D gene is TRBD1 (6 bases). The CDR3 length is 15 residues. Trimming took off 4 bases at V and 0 bases at J, with 12 bases between the two ends. Germline CDR1 reads SGDLS; CDR2 reads YYNGEE. The DNA for the CDR3 is TGTGCCAGCAGCCCTCGACAGGATAGCACAGATACGCAGTATTTT. This sequence encodes CASSPRQDSTDTQYF.

The chain couples TRBV9 to TRBJ2-1; D gene unclear. Germline V lookup: CDR1 SGDLS, CDR2 YYNGEE. This CDR3 is built from 14 residues. Trimming shortened V by 0 bases and J by 3 bases, and 7 bases separated the two germline ends. The CDR3 region is CASSVESRYNEQFF. The CDR3 DNA sequence: TGTGCCAGCAGCGTAGAGTCTCGCTACAATGAGCAGTTCTTC. Based on the CDR3 plus reference TRBV9 and TRBJ2-1, the full variable domain is DSGVTQTPKHLITATGQRVTLRCSPRSGDLSVYWYQQSLDQGLQFLIQYYNGEERAKGNILERFSAQQFPDLHSELNLSSLELGDSALYFCASSVESRYNEQFFGPGTRLTVL.